This T cell receptor beta chain was documented in a study of radiotherapy plus CTLA-4 blockade in lung cancer. Findings of the study overall: Researchers report tumor-derived TCR clones expanding in blood after radiotherapy plus ipilimumab.

There are 13 residues in the CDR3. V was shortened by 3 bases and J by 7 bases, with 12 bases between the two germline ends. Germline lookup yields CDR1 LNHDA and CDR2 SQIVND (reference sequence). CTLA-4 blockade with ipilimumab, together with focal radiation, was given to patients with chemo-refractory metastatic non-small-cell lung cancer. Profiled with immunoSEQ multiplex PCR; TCRdb holds only in-frame clones, not every one. The sample includes around 30,000 clones, roughly 79% seen only once; the top ten take less than 15%. This clone was seen just once. Its specificity is not known. This clonotype was obtained from a human donor with non-small cell lung cancer that progressed on radiotherapy plus ipilimumab. V is TRBV19 and J is TRBJ1-1; the D is unclear. The input for sequencing was peripheral blood, taken from a patient treated with radiotherapy plus ipilimumab. CDR3 nucleotides: TGTGCCAGTAGTATTACGTGGAGGTATGAAGCTTTCTTT. It specifies CASSITWRYEAFF. The whole variable domain, remainder taken from reference TRBV19 and TRBJ1-1, is DGGITQSPKYLFRKEGQNVTLSCEQNLNHDAMYWYRQDPGQGLRLIYYSQIVNDFQKGDIAEGYSVSREKKESFPLTVTSAQKNPTAFYLCASSITWRYEAFFGQGTRLTVV.